This is a list of T cell receptor beta chains from one sample in a study of cytomegalovirus exposure and HLA in healthy donors. Some clones are missing from TCRdb's copy, which holds only in-frame ones; the method was immunoSEQ multiplex PCR. The sample lists about 180,000 clones, approximately 80% seen once, with around 2.2% in the top ten. Source material: PBMCs. The receptors originated from a man between 60 and 75 years old in good health and CMV-seronegative. Both conserved end residues are part of each CDR3. The D gene is left open where the match is weak. Not all rows give a size; the values are once, few, many and, for expanded clones, a class.

clone size	V gene	D gene	J gene	CDR3 DNA	CDR3 protein
NA	TRBV18	NA	TRBJ1-1	TGTGCCAGCTCGCTTGACATCTCGAACACTGAAGCTTTCTTT	CASSLDISNTEAFF
few	TRBV5-1	NA	TRBJ1-1	TGCGCCAGCAGCTTGGAAGTCGACAGAAACACTGAAGCTTTCTTT	CASSLEVDRNTEAFF
NA	TRBV28	NA	TRBJ2-5	TGTGCCAGCAGTTTACCCCCAGGGTCCGTGGGGGAGACCCAGTACTTC	CASSLPPGSVGETQYF
NA	TRBV30	NA	TRBJ2-3	TGTGCCTGGAGTCCTACGGGAACAGATACGCAGTATTTT	CAWSPTGTDTQYF
NA	TRBV15	NA	TRBJ1-5	TGTGCCACCAGCAGAGATCACGGTCAGCCCCAGCATTTT	CATSRDHGQPQHF
NA	TRBV27	NA	TRBJ2-5	TGTGCCAGCAGTCCCTCGACGACGGCTACGGGGTACTTC	CASSPSTTATGYF
NA	TRBV19	NA	TRBJ2-2	TGTGCCAGTAGTATAGTCGGGGGGCGAGGCACCGGGGAGCTGTTTTTT	CASSIVGGRGTGELFF
NA	TRBV19	TRBD2	TRBJ2-6	TGTGCCTGCGAGGCGGGGGCTGGGGCCAACGTCCTGACTTTC	CACEAGAGANVLTF
few	TRBV10-3	NA	TRBJ2-7	TGTGCCATCAGTGGCCCCGGGACTGAGCCTACGAAGGAAGAGCAGTACTTC	CAISGPGTEPTKEEQYF
NA	TRBV2	NA	TRBJ1-1	TGTGCCAGCAGTATCGGCCCCACAGGGTCCGCTGAAGCTTTCTTT	CASSIGPTGSAEAFF
NA	TRBV6-1	TRBD1	TRBJ2-6	TGTGCCAGCAGTGAGCCGGGACAGTTCACCTCTGGGGCCAACGTCCTGACTTTC	CASSEPGQFTSGANVLTF
NA	TRBV28	NA	TRBJ1-5	TGTGCCAGCAGTTTATACGGTGGTACAGTGCACAATCAGCCCCAGCATTTT	CASSLYGGTVHNQPQHF
NA	TRBV4-1	TRBD2	TRBJ2-1	TGCGCCAGCAGCCAAGAACTAGCGGGGGGCCCTGCCTACAATGAGCAGTTCTTC	CASSQELAGGPAYNEQFF
NA	TRBV4-3	NA	TRBJ1-2	TGCGCCAGCAGCCAAGATCTTCCAGGCCAGGCCTATGGCTACACCTTC	CASSQDLPGQAYGYTF